This T cell receptor (beta chain) was recorded in a study of response to subunit inactivated influenza vaccine listed by TCRdb under 2018. Describing the broader study: Deep quantitative T cell receptor repertoire profiling was used in the study to track responses to a trivalent subunit inactivated influenza vaccine.

V is pared back by 6 bases and J by 6 bases, with 11 bases lying between the germline termini. The germline V gene (reference sequence) sets CDR1 to DFQATT and CDR2 to SNEGSKA. The CDR3 runs 11 amino acids, cysteine and phenylalanine included. Only the CDR3 region is kept as DNA, spanning 33 bases read in frame from base 1. Summary of the overall study and its limitations: According to the authors, only a limited number of new T cells may be recruited by each seasonal influenza vaccination.

This clonotype was observed at least ten times. Its antigen is not yet known. Per-nucleotide qualities are absent, and no much larger clonotype sits a single base away. The library was prepared using RT-PCR. Instrument used: Illumina HiSeq 2500. Clones were called with MiXCR by TCRdb after fastp trimmed the public reads at Q25, and only in-frame beta chains were retained. Rows matching on CDR3 protein sequence are summarized as one entry with the most common DNA and genes. In all, the sample holds 550,000 to 800,000 distinct CDR3 sequences, and 15% to 18% of those were seen once. The top ten clones comprise more than 9% of the sample.

The chain links TRBV20-1 with TRBJ1-2; a tentative D match to TRBD1 spans 5 bases. The sequenced sample was PBMCs from blood, obtained roughly 12 days after vaccination. The receptor's source is a man aged 50 to 60 who received an inactivated influenza vaccine. Donor details come from another sample of the same person, matched by shared clones. DNA sequence: TGCAGTGCCGGGACGAGCGATGGCTACACCTTC. The translation is CSAGTSDGYTF.